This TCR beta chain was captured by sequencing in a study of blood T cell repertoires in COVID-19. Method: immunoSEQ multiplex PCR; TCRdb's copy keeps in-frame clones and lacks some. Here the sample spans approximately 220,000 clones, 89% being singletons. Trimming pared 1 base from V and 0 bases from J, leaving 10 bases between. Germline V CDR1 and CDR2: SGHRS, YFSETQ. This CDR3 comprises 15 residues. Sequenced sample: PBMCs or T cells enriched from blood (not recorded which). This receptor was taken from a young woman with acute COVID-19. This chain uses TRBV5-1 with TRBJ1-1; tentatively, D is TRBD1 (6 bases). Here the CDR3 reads CASSLLRGLNTEAFF. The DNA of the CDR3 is TGCGCCAGCAGCTTGCTCAGGGGCTTGAACACTGAAGCTTTCTTT. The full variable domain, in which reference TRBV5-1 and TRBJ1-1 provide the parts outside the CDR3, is KAGVTQTPRYLIKTRGQQVTLSCSPISGHRSVSWYQQTPGQGLQFLFEYFSETQRNKGNFPGRFSGRQFSNSRSEMNVSTLELGDSALYLCASSLLRGLNTEAFFGQGTRLTVV.